These 18 T cell receptor beta chains originate from one sample sequenced in a study of post-analysis software for immune sequencing data. TCR beta cDNA libraries included unique molecular identifiers. TCRdb passed the PCR reads through MiXCR, listing each CDR3 protein once. Among over 150,000 distinct CDR3 sequences, 36% were seen once, and the ten largest hold over 25%. Sequenced here: blood, sampled after autologous hematopoietic stem cell transplantation. Receptor source: a girl between 5 and 17 years old with multiple sclerosis.

Turning to this clonotype: It may be a read error: a sequence one base away is much more abundant. The rearrangement links TRBV27 to TRBJ2-1; the match to TRBD2 covers 10 bases. Gene TRBJ2-7 matches the end of the DNA better, so the J call may be wrong. The CDR3 loop spans 18 amino acids. Germline-derived CDR1 and CDR2 are MNHEY and SMNVEV (reference sequence). The CDR3 loop reads CASSYGTSVTGSYNEQYF. The CDR3 nucleotides read TGTGCCAGCAGTTACGGGACTAGCGTCACCGGCTCCTACAATGAGCAGTACTTC.

In this sample, this clonotype turned up many times. The rearrangement joins TRBV4-3 to TRBJ2-3; 7 nucleotides align to TRBD2. This CDR3 spans 16 amino acids. Trimming cost V 1 base and J 4 bases; bases outside gene matches: 8. Germline CDR1 is LGHNA and CDR2 is YSLEER. CDR3 loop: CASSQGRELVSDTQYF. The CDR3 DNA is TGCGCCAGCAGCCAAGGGCGGGAGTTGGTCTCAGATACGCAGTATTTT.

The chain employs TRBV11-2 and TRBJ1-2; a weak D match, TRBD1 (5 bases). CDR1 is SGHAT, CDR2 FQNNGV, per germline. This CDR3 is built from 11 residues. Trimming left V 1 base short and J 8 bases short, with 5 bases between. CDR3 coding DNA: TGTGCCAGCAGCTTAGGGGGGGGCTACACCTTC. As protein: CASSLGGGYTF.

This chain joins TRBV12-3 or TRBV12-4 and TRBJ2-5; weak D call: TRBD2 (6 bases). V lost 3 bases and J lost 3, with 26 bases in between. The CDR3 loop spans 19 amino acids. As DNA, the CDR3 is TGTGCCAGCAGTTTCCTTGTCGGAGGTTTAGCGGCCAAGGAAGAGACCCAGTACTTC. It yields the protein CASSFLVGGLAAKEETQYF.

Worth noting for this clonotype: A much larger clone is a single base away; this may be a read error. The CDR3 reads CATGGLVGGDNEQFF. The DNA for the CDR3 is TGTGCCACTGGGGGACTAGTGGGAGGGGACAATGAGCAGTTCTTC. The chain couples TRBV10-3 to TRBJ2-1; 8 bases align to TRBD2. The CDR3 has 15 residues. V lost 10 bases to trimming and J lost 5 bases; unmatched junction nucleotides: 13. CDR1 and CDR2 from the germline V gene are ENHRY and SYGVKD.

The chain uses TRBV20-1 and TRBJ2-1; 7 positions agree with TRBD2. The CDR3 length is 15 residues. Unmatched junction bases numbered 8, after V lost 0 bases and J lost 6 bases. Germline V gene sequence: CDR1 DFQATT, CDR2 SNEGSKA (reference sequence). This CDR3 is CSARDGGRASNEQFF. The CDR3 nucleotides read TGCAGTGCTAGAGATGGTGGGAGGGCCAGCAATGAGCAGTTCTTC.

V usage is TRBV3-1 and J usage is TRBJ2-1, with D possibly matching TRBD1 (5 bases). Near its end, the DNA agrees better with TRBJ2-7, so the J call may be wrong. Germline assignment: CDR1 LGHDT and CDR2 YNNKEL (reference sequence). CDR3 size: 16 residues. This chain's CDR3 is CASSQSWGFSYNEQYF. The CDR3 DNA is TGTGCCAGCAGCCAAAGTTGGGGCTTTTCCTACAATGAGCAGTACTTC.

This clonotype was picked up a small number of times. The chain recombines TRBV11-3 with TRBJ2-7; D call uncertain. The CDR3 spans 14 residues. Germline V gives CDR1 SGHNT, CDR2 YENEEA. V was trimmed by 5 bases and J by 6 bases, leaving 17 bases between them. The CDR3 loop reads CASSVGPVDGEQYF. The CDR3 DNA reads as TGTGCCAGCAGCGTAGGCCCCGTGGACGGCGAGCAGTACTTC.

The sample holds many counts of this clonotype. The genes are TRBV27 and TRBJ2-7; the D gene is possibly TRBD2 (5 bases). CDR1 is MNHEY and CDR2 is SMNVEV in the germline V gene (reference sequence). V gave up 8 bases and J gave up 2 bases, with 16 bases separating them. CDR3 length: 14 amino acids. The chain's CDR3 is CASPPEETAYEQYF. CDR3 in DNA: TGTGCCAGCCCCCCGGAGGAAACCGCCTACGAGCAGTACTTC.

The chain recombines TRBV7-9 with TRBJ2-4; 10 bases agree with TRBD1. The DNA end is more similar to TRBJ2-7, so the J call may be wrong. CDR1 SEHNR and CDR2 FQNEAQ come from the germline V gene (reference sequence). The length of the CDR3 is 16 residues. DNA for the CDR3: TGTGCCAGCAGCCAGACAGGGGGCCCAGGAAGCCACGAGCAGTACTTC. Amino acids: CASSQTGGPGSHEQYF.

This clonotype was picked up many times. The chain is built from TRBV7-9 and TRBJ2-3; 7 positions match TRBD2. Germline-derived CDR1 and CDR2 are SEHNR and FQNEAQ (reference sequence). V lost 7 bases to trimming and J lost 8 bases; unmatched junction nucleotides: 12. The CDR3 loop spans 14 amino acids. CDR3 residues: CASTQGGSDGTQYF. The CDR3 coding sequence is TGTGCCAGCACCCAGGGAGGGAGTGATGGTACGCAGTATTTT.

This clonotype was counted many times. This chain connects TRBV9 to TRBJ2-1, with TRBD2 matching over 14 bases. CDR1 and CDR2 (germline): SGDLS, YYNGEE. J gave up 8 bases and V 3 bases, and 10 bases lay outside the gene matches. This CDR3 has 17 residues. CDR3 sequence: CASSARGTSGSFHEQFF. CDR3 DNA: TGTGCCAGCAGCGCCAGGGGGACTAGCGGGAGTTTCCATGAGCAGTTCTTC.

The chain combines TRBV5-5 with TRBJ1-1; TRBD1 matches 9 bases. The CDR3 contains 15 residues. The ends lost 1 base at V and 1 base at J; junction bases unmatched: 2. Germline CDR1 reads SGHKS; CDR2 reads YYEKEE (reference sequence). The CDR3 DNA reads as TGTGCCAGCAGCTTGACAGGGGGCGCGAACACTGAAGCTTTCTTT. Residues: CASSLTGGANTEAFF.

The chain joins TRBV7-9 to TRBJ1-6; perhaps TRBD1 as D (6 bases). The CDR3 has 13 residues. Germline V gene data show CDR1 as SEHNR and CDR2 as FQNEAQ (reference sequence). V shed 5 bases and J shed 7 bases, with 9 bases lying between them. For the CDR3, the DNA is TGTGCCAGCAGCGATCAGGGGAATTCACCCCTCCACTTT. Translating it yields CASSDQGNSPLHF.

This chain joins TRBV6-1 and TRBJ2-1; D gene ambiguous. The length of the CDR3 is 16 residues. V shed 2 bases and J shed 1 base, with 12 bases lying between them. Germline CDR1 reads MNHNS; CDR2 reads SASEGT. The CDR3 reads CASSEIAEASYNEQFF. The CDR3 DNA follows: TGTGCCAGCAGTGAAATAGCCGAGGCGTCCTACAATGAGCAGTTCTTC.

The chain uses TRBV11-2 and TRBJ2-1; perhaps D is TRBD1 or TRBD2 (5 bases each). Per the germline V gene, CDR1 is SGHAT and CDR2 is FQNNGV. V was cut by 6 bases and J by 5 bases, with 14 bases left in between. The CDR3 is 14 amino acids. The CDR3 is CASSWGILNNEQFF. The DNA for the CDR3 is TGTGCCAGCAGTTGGGGGATTCTAAACAATGAGCAGTTCTTC.

This rearrangement joins TRBV12-3 or TRBV12-4 to TRBJ2-7; maybe TRBD1 (5 bases). The CDR3 spans 14 residues. V gave up 2 bases and J gave up 4 bases, with 12 bases separating them. This chain's CDR3 is CASSLQGWLYEQYF. CDR3 bases: TGTGCCAGCAGTTTACAGGGATGGCTTTACGAGCAGTACTTC.

This clonotype was recorded a few times. The V and J genes are TRBV11-2 and TRBJ2-1; the D gene could be TRBD1 or TRBD2 (5 bases each). Trimming stripped 1 base from V and 8 bases from J, with 15 bases between. The germline V gene encodes CDR1 SGHAT and CDR2 FQNNGV. This CDR3 is 15 amino acids long. CDR3 loop: CASSLGSRGWDEQFF. For the CDR3, the DNA is TGTGCCAGCAGCTTAGGATCGAGGGGATGGGATGAGCAGTTCTTC.